Here is one T cell receptor (beta chain) with its context. Its target is unknown. These data originate in a study of T cell repertoires in cytomegalovirus infection. Study information: Selection of CMV epitopes for the study included recently identified HLA-C-restricted and well-studied HLA-B-restricted ones. CMV infection plus the matching HLA type was flagged by public TCR beta signatures. Study outcomes and limitations: Dominant in the ex vivo response were TCR beta clonotypes restricted by HLA-C and specific for CMV. Pooled public TCR beta family frequency picked out CMV carriers with the relevant HLA.

TCRdb reanalysed the reads using MiXCR and keeps one entry per CDR3 protein. The table shows around 300,000 distinct CDR3 sequences, with around 20% occurring only once. This clonotype was sampled from a human donor in good health (CMV status not recorded). Some clones in this sample may be carry-over from other donors' samples. The sample here was cultured PBMCs, taken from culture after CMV antigen stimulation.

CDR3 DNA: TGCAGTGCTAGAGATGGGAAGGGGGTGGCAGATACGCAGTATTTT. The encoded protein is CSARDGKGVADTQYF. The J gene is TRBJ2-3, the V gene TRBV20-1; TRBD1 is a possible D gene (6 bases). Trimming cost V 0 bases and J 4 bases, with 14 bases left between them. This CDR3 is built from 15 residues. CDR1 DFQATT and CDR2 SNEGSKA come from the germline V gene (reference sequence).